This TCR beta chain comes out of a study of human thymus T cells (dated by TCRdb to between 2020 and 2021). In the study overall: TCR alpha and beta repertoires from fewer than ten infant thymus samples and four related peripheral blood samples were characterized in the study. Donor ages ranged from about 7 to 244 days, and the cohort comprised more than 5 male and a couple of female infants.

Concerning this clone: Its binding antigen is unknown. It has no much larger one-base neighbor in the sample; base qualities were not kept.

Study-wide findings and limitations: The related research found that thymic TCR repertoires overlapped highly between unrelated individuals. Both the thymic and the peripheral blood repertoires appeared to show biased V and J gene segment usage. On average, approximately 800,000 unique TCRB clonotypes were obtained from thymus samples, compared with some 84,000 from blood samples.

Looking up the germline V gene yields CDR1 SGHDN and CDR2 FVKESK. Including cysteine and phenylalanine, the CDR3 has 16 amino acids. Only the CDR3 DNA stays, 48 bases, in frame from base 1. The junction carries 12 bases between V and J, which are trimmed by 0 bases and 1 base respectively. Using the immunoSEQ multiplex PCR assay, the TCRB and TCRAD loci were amplified from a standardized quantity of quality-controlled genomic DNA. The amplicons covered the V(D)J region and were long enough to include the CDR3 and to identify the V and J genes. Through the commercial immunoSEQ service, the amplicons were sequenced on an Illumina platform. As for the authors' bioinformatics: Primer bias and sequencing errors were corrected as previously described, and TCRAD and TCRB were defined on the basis of the IMGT database. Analysis of the repertoires was done with immunoSEQ Analyzer 3.0 and VDJTools and included basic statistics, V/J segment usage, diversity estimates, rarefaction and pairwise overlap. Diversity was estimated with Chao1, ChaoE, Efron-Thisted, Shannon and inverse Simpson indices, and also on datasets down-sampled to the smallest sample. For repertoire overlap, CDR3 nucleotide sequence, V gene and J gene had to match strictly, and clustering was done by Jaccard-based multidimensional scaling. What TCRdb holds here is the immuneACCESS table cut down to in-frame rearrangements. Part of the clones is not present; checked against another copy, under half of the missing clones reflect an unresolved V gene, and the others are unexplained. V and J calls plus clone size are reproduced from that table; the DNA served to infer D and trimming. Recorded for this sample are tens of thousands of clones; around 96% of them occurred a single time. The ten top clones hold just over 0.03% of the sample.

Thymus tissue was obtained as surgical resects removed during corrective cardiac surgery. Donors were immunologically healthy infants undergoing open corrective cardiac surgery for congenital heart defects in Finland. Thymocytes were released mechanically from tissue and stored at -70 °C as pellets of about 9-32 million cells. A QIAsymphony instrument was used to extract genomic DNA from the frozen cell pellets. Sequencing was done on a sample of thymus tissue. Here the chain combines TRBV14 and TRBJ1-2; TRBD1 might be the D gene, on 5 matching bases. The receptor was derived from a boy younger than two with a congenital heart defect but otherwise immunologically healthy. The CDR3 corresponds to CASSQDGRGLNYGYTF. In nucleotide form, the sequence is TGTGCCAGCAGCCAAGATGGAAGGGGCCTTAACTATGGCTACACCTTC.